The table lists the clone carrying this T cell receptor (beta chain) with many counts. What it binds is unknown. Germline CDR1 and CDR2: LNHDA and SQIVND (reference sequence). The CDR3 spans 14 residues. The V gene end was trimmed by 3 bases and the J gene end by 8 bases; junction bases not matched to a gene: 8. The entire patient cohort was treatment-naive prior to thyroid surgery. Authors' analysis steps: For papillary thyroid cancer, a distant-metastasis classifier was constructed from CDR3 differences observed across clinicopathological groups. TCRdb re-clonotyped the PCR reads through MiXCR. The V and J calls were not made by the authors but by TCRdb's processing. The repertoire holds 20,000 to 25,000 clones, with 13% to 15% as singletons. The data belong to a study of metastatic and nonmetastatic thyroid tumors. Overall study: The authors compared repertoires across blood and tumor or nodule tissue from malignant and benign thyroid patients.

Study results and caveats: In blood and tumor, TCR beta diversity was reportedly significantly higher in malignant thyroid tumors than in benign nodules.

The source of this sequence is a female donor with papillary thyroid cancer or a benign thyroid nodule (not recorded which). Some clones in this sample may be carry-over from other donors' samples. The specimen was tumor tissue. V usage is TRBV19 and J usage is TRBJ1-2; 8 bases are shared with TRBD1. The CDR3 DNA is TGTGCCAGTAGTATCGCCCAGGGGGCGGGCGGCTACACCTTC. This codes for CASSIAQGAGGYTF.